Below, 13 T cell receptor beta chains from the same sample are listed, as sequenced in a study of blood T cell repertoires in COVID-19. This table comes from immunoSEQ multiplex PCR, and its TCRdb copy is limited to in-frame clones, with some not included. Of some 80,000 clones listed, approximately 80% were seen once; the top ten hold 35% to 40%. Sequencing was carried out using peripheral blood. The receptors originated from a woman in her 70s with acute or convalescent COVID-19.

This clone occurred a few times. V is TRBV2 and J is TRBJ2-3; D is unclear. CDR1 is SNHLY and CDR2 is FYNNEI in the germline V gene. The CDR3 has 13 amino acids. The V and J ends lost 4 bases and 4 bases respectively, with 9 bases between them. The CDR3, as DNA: TGTGCCAGCAGTGTCCACGGGTCAGATACGCAGTATTTT. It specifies CASSVHGSDTQYF.

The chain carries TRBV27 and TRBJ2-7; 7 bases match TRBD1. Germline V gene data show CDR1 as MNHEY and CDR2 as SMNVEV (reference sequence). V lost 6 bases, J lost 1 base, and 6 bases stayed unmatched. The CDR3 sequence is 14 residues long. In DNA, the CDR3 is TGTGCCAGCAGATCCTACAGGGGTTCCTACGAGCAGTACTTC. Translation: CASRSYRGSYEQYF.

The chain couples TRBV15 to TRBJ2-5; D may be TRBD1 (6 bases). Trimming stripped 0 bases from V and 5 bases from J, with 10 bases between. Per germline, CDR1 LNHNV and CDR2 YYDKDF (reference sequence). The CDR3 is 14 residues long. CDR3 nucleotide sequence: TGTGCCACCAGCAGAGATGGGGGCCTGGAGACCCAGTACTTC. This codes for CATSRDGGLETQYF. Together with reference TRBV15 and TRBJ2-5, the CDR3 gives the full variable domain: DAMVIQNPRYQVTQFGKPVTLSCSQTLNHNVMYWYQQKSSQAPKLLFHYYDKDFNNEADTPDNFQSRRPNTSFCFLDIRSPGLGDTAMYLCATSRDGGLETQYFGPGTRLLVL.

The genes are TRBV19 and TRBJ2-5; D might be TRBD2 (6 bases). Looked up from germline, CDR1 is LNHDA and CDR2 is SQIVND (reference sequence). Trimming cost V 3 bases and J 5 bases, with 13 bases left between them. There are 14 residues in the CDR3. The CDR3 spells CASSMGGIDETQYF. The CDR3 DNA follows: TGTGCCAGTAGTATGGGGGGAATCGACGAGACCCAGTACTTC.

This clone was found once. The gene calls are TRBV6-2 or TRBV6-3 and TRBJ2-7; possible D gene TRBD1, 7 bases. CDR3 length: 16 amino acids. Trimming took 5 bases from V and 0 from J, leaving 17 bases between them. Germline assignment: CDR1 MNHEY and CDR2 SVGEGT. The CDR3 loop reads CASSGNRGLDSYEQYF. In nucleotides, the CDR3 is TGTGCCAGCAGTGGGAACAGGGGACTTGACTCCTACGAGCAGTACTTC.

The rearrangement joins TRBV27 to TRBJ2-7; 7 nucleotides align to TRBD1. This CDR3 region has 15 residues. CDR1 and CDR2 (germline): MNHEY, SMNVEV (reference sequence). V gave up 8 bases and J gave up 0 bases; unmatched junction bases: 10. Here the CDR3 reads CASGDADRYSYEQYF. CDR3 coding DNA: TGTGCCAGCGGGGACGCGGACAGGTACTCCTACGAGCAGTACTTC.

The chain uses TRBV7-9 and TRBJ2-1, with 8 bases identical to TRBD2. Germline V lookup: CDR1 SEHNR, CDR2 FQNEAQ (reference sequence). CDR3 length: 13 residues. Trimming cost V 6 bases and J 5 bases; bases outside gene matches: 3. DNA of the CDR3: TGTGCCAGCAGTCAGCGGGAGAACAATGAGCAGTTCTTC. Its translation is CASSQRENNEQFF. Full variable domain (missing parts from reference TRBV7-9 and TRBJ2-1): DTGVSQNPRHKITKRGQNVTFRCDPISEHNRLYWYRQTLGQGPEFLTYFQNEAQLEKSRLLSDRFSAERPKGSFSTLEIQRTEQGDSAMYLCASSQRENNEQFFGPGTRLTVL.

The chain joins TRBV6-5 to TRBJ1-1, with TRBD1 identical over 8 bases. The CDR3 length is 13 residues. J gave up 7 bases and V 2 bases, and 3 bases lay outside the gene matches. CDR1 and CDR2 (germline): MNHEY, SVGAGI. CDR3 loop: CASSYQGAGEAFF. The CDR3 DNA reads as TGTGCCAGCAGTTACCAGGGGGCCGGTGAAGCTTTCTTT.

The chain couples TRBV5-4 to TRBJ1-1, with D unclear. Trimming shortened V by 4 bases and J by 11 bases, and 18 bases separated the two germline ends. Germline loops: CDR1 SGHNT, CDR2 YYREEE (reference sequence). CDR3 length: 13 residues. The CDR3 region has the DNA TGTGCCAGCAGCGGGCAGTATAATAGTCCCGCTTTCTTT. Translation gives CASSGQYNSPAFF.

CDR3 in DNA: TGTGCCAGCAGTGACAGAACAATCACTGAAGCTTTCTTT. Amino acids: CASSDRTITEAFF. The chain recombines TRBV6-1 with TRBJ1-1; D is uncertain. With 3 bases removed from V and 4 bases from J, the gap between germline ends came to 9 bases. The germline gives CDR1 MNHNS, CDR2 SASEGT. The CDR3 runs 13 residues.

The CDR3 DNA sequence: TGTGCCAGCAGTGAAACGAGGGGACAGCCCGGGGAGCTGTTTTTT. Its translation: CASSETRGQPGELFF. This rearrangement joins TRBV25-1 to TRBJ2-2, with TRBD1 matching over 7 bases. Trimming removed 2 bases from V and 6 bases from J; junction bases left unmatched: 6. CDR3 size: 15 residues. Germline CDR1 reads MGHDK; CDR2 reads SYGVNS.

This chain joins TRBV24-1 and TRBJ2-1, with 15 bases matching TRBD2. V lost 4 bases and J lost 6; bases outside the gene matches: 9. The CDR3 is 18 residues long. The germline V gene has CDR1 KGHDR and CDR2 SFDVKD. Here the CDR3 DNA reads TGTGCCACCAGTGACCGGACTAGCGGGAGGGTCTTGGGCAATGAGCAGTTCTTC. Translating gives CATSDRTSGRVLGNEQFF.

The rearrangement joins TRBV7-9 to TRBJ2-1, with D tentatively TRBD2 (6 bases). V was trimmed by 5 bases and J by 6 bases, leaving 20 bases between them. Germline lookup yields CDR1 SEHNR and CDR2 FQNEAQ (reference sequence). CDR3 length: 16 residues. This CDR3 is CASSAWTNPILNEQFF. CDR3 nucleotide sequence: TGTGCCAGCAGCGCCTGGACTAACCCCATTCTCAATGAGCAGTTCTTC.